Below are 19 T cell receptor beta chains sequenced from a single sample in a study of T-cell memory formation after mild COVID-19. TCRdb recomputed calls from the 5' RACE reads with MiXCR, one row per CDR3 protein. The sample lists tens of thousands of distinct CDR3 sequences, approximately 10% occurring once. Sequencing was carried out using PBMCs or a T cell subset sorted from them (not recorded which). All receptors derive from a man aged 18 to 30 who had mild COVID-19 (a few samples of this study predate the infection). Cell type and time point are not known.

This clonotype was detected many times. In DNA form, the CDR3 reads TGTGCCAGCAGCGTGGCGGGGGGCTATGAGACCCAGTACTTC. It translates to CASSVAGGYETQYF. J is TRBJ2-5 and V is TRBV9; 8 bases agree with TRBD2. V dropped 2 bases and J dropped 5; count of bases not matched to a gene: 5. CDR1 and CDR2 (germline): SGDLS, YYNGEE. The CDR3 is made up of 14 amino acids.

The sample holds many counts of this clonotype. The CDR3 sequence is CASSLVGSGANVLTF. The CDR3 bases are TGCGCCAGCAGCTTGGTGGGCTCTGGGGCCAACGTCCTGACTTTC. The chain recombines TRBV5-1 with TRBJ2-6; D call uncertain. This CDR3 has 15 residues. Germline V CDR1 and CDR2: SGHRS, YFSETQ. V lost 0 bases and J 0 bases, leaving 4 bases between the germline ends.

Many counts were recorded for this clonotype. The chain is built from TRBV28 and TRBJ1-6; no firm D call. The CDR3 spans 14 residues. V lost 1 base, J lost 6 bases, and 7 bases lay in between. Looked up from germline, CDR1 is MDHEN and CDR2 is SYDVKM. DNA for the CDR3: TGTGCCAGCAGTTTATACCGTCTTAATTCACCCCTCCACTTT. This sequence encodes CASSLYRLNSPLHF.

At least ten counts were recorded for this clonotype. The J gene is TRBJ1-1, the V gene TRBV12-3 or TRBV12-4, with a tentative D call TRBD1 (5 bases). The CDR3 is made up of 16 amino acids. With 8 bases removed from V and 0 bases from J, the gap between germline ends came to 19 bases. The CDR3 coding sequence is TGTGCCAGCTGGTACCGGGACGGACTTATGAACACTGAAGCTTTCTTT. Translated, it gives CASWYRDGLMNTEAFF.

This clonotype came up many times. V is TRBV5-1 and J is TRBJ2-5, with 15 bases fitting TRBD2. Unmatched junction bases numbered 1, after V lost 2 bases and J lost 5 bases. This CDR3 comprises 15 residues. The germline V gene encodes CDR1 SGHRS and CDR2 YFSETQ. The CDR3 nucleotides read TGCGCCAGCAGCTTTGGGACTAGCGGGGGGGAGACCCAGTACTTC. This sequence encodes CASSFGTSGGETQYF.

The sample holds many counts of this clonotype. This chain uses TRBV29-1 with TRBJ2-3; TRBD2 aligns across 8 bases. After removal of 7 bases from V and 1 base from J, the junction contained 4 bases not matched to a gene. The CDR3 has 13 amino acids. Germline CDR1 is SQVTM and CDR2 is ANQGSEA. CDR3 bases: TGCAGCGCCTCAGCGGGGGGCACAGATACGCAGTATTTT. It encodes CSASAGGTDTQYF.

This clonotype was recorded at least ten times. The chain uses TRBV9 and TRBJ2-1; either TRBD1 or TRBD2 may fit D (6 bases each). Germline-derived CDR1 and CDR2 are SGDLS and YYNGEE. Deletions cut 4 bases from V and 9 bases from J, with 23 bases between. The CDR3 runs to 16 residues. The CDR3 nucleotides read TGTGCCAGCAGCCCCCGGAAAGGTTCGGAGGGGGGTGAGCAGTTCTTC. Its protein is CASSPRKGSEGGEQFF.

In its sample, this clonotype was seen many times. The chain carries TRBV7-9 and TRBJ1-1; possible D gene TRBD1, 5 bases. Germline CDR1 SEHNR, CDR2 FQNEAQ (reference sequence). The V gene lost 5 bases and the J gene lost 6 bases, with 13 bases spanning the gap. This CDR3 contains 13 residues. The CDR3 here is CASSEEQVSEAFF. CDR3 DNA: TGTGCCAGCAGCGAAGAACAGGTGTCTGAAGCTTTCTTT.

This rearrangement joins TRBV20-1 to TRBJ2-3, with D unresolved. This CDR3 has 12 amino acids. CDR1 DFQATT and CDR2 SNEGSKA come from the germline V gene (reference sequence). Trimming left V 1 base short and J 6 bases short, with 8 bases between. This CDR3 reads CSARGSWDTQYF. For the CDR3, the DNA is TGCAGTGCTAGAGGGTCGTGGGATACGCAGTATTTT.

This clonotype was seen repeatedly, ten times or more. The chain recombines TRBV18 with TRBJ2-1; TRBD1 agrees at 8 bases. Germline trimming cut 4 bases from V and 7 bases from J; bases unmatched to any gene: 9. Germline V gene lookup returns CDR1 KGHSH and CDR2 LQKENI. The CDR3 length is 15 residues. The CDR3 nucleotides read TGTGCCAGCTCACTGAGGGAGACAGGGGTAAATGAGCAGTTCTTC. This encodes CASSLRETGVNEQFF.

This clonotype was observed once. The J gene is TRBJ2-5, the V gene TRBV3-1; 12 bases map to TRBD2. CDR1 LGHDT and CDR2 YNNKEL come from the germline V gene (reference sequence). The CDR3 length is 15 residues. Trimming at V came to 4 bases and at J to 5 bases, leaving 5 bases not matched to a gene. As DNA, the CDR3 is TGTGCCAGCAGCCTTAGACTAGCGGGAGTGGAGACCCAGTACTTC. Residues: CASSLRLAGVETQYF.

The chain couples TRBV7-2 to TRBJ2-5, with TRBD2 matching 9 bases. The V and J ends lost 7 bases and 12 bases, in that order; junction bases with no gene match: 9. The CDR3 is 12 residues long. CDR1 is SGHTA and CDR2 is FQGNSA in the germline V gene. CDR3: CASTLLAGPEYF. The CDR3 coding sequence is TGTGCCAGCACGCTTCTAGCGGGGCCCGAGTACTTC.

In its sample, this clonotype was seen many times. The chain joins TRBV20-1 to TRBJ2-7; 8 nucleotides match TRBD1. J lost 4 bases, V lost 5 bases, and 13 bases had no gene match. In germline, CDR1 is DFQATT, CDR2 SNEGSKA (reference sequence). This CDR3 is 15 amino acids long. The CDR3 DNA is TGCAGTGCTGAATGGGGTTCAGGGGGCGCTTACGAGCAGTACGTC. It encodes CSAEWGSGGAYEQYV.

This clonotype has a count of ten or more. The rearrangement uses TRBV7-2 and TRBJ2-7; TRBD2 is a possible D gene (5 bases). The V end lost 2 bases, the J end lost 2 bases, and 7 bases lay between the germline ends. In germline, CDR1 is SGHTA, CDR2 FQGNSA. CDR3 size: 13 residues. CDR3 bases: TGTGCCAGCAGCTTACGAGGGACCTACGAGCAGTACGTC. Protein sequence: CASSLRGTYEQYV.

The sample holds a few counts of this clonotype. V gene TRBV27 combines with J gene TRBJ2-3; D is ambiguous. V lost 6 bases and J 5 bases, leaving 15 bases between the germline ends. Germline lookup yields CDR1 MNHEY and CDR2 SMNVEV (reference sequence). This CDR3 region has 14 residues. The CDR3 DNA sequence: TGTGCCAGCAGCTCTGGACCCGCCGGAGATACGCAGTATTTT. Protein: CASSSGPAGDTQYF.

This clonotype was counted ten times or more. The chain has TRBV24-1 and TRBJ2-5; weak D call: TRBD2 (6 bases). Per germline, CDR1 KGHDR and CDR2 SFDVKD. Trimming cost V 4 bases and J 5 bases, with 10 bases left between them. The CDR3 consists of 13 residues. In DNA form, the CDR3 reads TGTGCCACCAGTGAATCCGGGACTGAGACCCAGTACTTC. This sequence encodes CATSESGTETQYF.

This clonotype was seen many times. The rearrangement joins TRBV5-1 to TRBJ2-3, with 9 bases identical to TRBD2. The CDR3 totals 17 residues. The germline gives CDR1 SGHRS, CDR2 YFSETQ. V dropped 1 base and J dropped 3; count of bases not matched to a gene: 9. The DNA for the CDR3 is TGCGCCAGCAGCTTGACTGCTAGCGGGGAACCAACAGATACGCAGTATTTT. This sequence encodes CASSLTASGEPTDTQYF. Supplemented by reference TRBV5-1 and TRBJ2-3, the full variable domain reads KAGVTQTPRYLIKTRGQQVTLSCSPISGHRSVSWYQQTPGQGLQFLFEYFSETQRNKGNFPGRFSGRQFSNSRSEMNVSTLELGDSALYLCASSLTASGEPTDTQYFGPGTRLTVL.

The rearrangement uses TRBV12-3 or TRBV12-4 and TRBJ1-1; D is uncertain. The CDR3 runs 14 residues. The V end lost 4 bases, the J end lost 2 bases, and 11 bases lay between the germline ends. This CDR3 is CASSSTDGNTEAFF. In DNA form, the CDR3 reads TGTGCCAGCAGTTCGACGGACGGAAACACTGAAGCTTTCTTT.

This clonotype has a handful of counts. The chain recombines TRBV20-1 with TRBJ2-5, with TRBD2 as a possible D gene (5 bases). This CDR3 spans 14 amino acids. The V end lost 3 bases, the J end lost 7 bases, and 18 bases lay between the germline ends. Germline V gives CDR1 DFQATT, CDR2 SNEGSKA (reference sequence). Here the CDR3 reads CSASPSAGPGTQYF. In DNA form, the CDR3 reads TGCAGTGCTAGCCCCAGCGCGGGTCCGGGGACCCAGTACTTC.